These T cell receptor beta chains were read from a single sample in a study of PD-L1 blockade in urothelial cancer. Generated by immunoSEQ multiplex PCR, the TCRdb table keeps only in-frame clones and is missing some. Seen here are about 130,000 clones, roughly 82% observed once, and the top ten hold roughly 2.4%. The sample here was PBMCs, taken around atezolizumab (anti-PD-L1) treatment. The receptors stem from a man aged 45-60 years with urothelial cancer. The CDR3 runs from the conserved cysteine through the conserved F or W. Each record gives: D gene, V gene, clone size, J gene, CDR3 DNA, CDR3 protein. The D gene is left open where the match is weak. Clone size is shown for a subset of rows, as once, few, many or a class of expanded clone.

TRBD1,TRBV5-1,few,TRBJ2-6,TGCGCCAGCAGCTCACAGGGGGCCCGCTCTGGGGCCAACGTCCTGACTTTC,CASSSQGARSGANVLTF
TRBD2,TRBV9,-,TRBJ2-1,TGTGCCAGCAGCGAGAGACTAGCGGGATATAATGAGCAGTTCTTC,CASSERLAGYNEQFF
-,TRBV15,-,TRBJ2-1,TGTGCCACCAGCCGGATCGGGTCCTACAATGAGCAGTTCTTC,CATSRIGSYNEQFF
TRBD1,TRBV7-9,-,TRBJ1-3,TGTGCCAGCAGCTTATACGGGACAGAGGCTGGAAACACCATATATTTT,CASSLYGTEAGNTIYF
-,TRBV28,-,TRBJ2-1,TGTGCCAGCAGGGAGGGAGATTGGGATGAGCAGTTCTTC,CASREGDWDEQFF
-,TRBV28,-,TRBJ1-4,TGTGCCAGCAGCTTTTATGTCGGACAGCCTCGTCGGGGAGAAAAACTGTTTTTT,CASSFYVGQPRRGEKLFF
TRBD1,TRBV2,-,TRBJ2-2,TGTGCCAGCAACGGACTTACAGGGGTAACCGGGGAGCTGTTTTTT,CASNGLTGVTGELFF
TRBD1,TRBV18,-,TRBJ1-1,TGTGCCAGCTCACCACGGGACAGAAACACTGAAGCTTTCTTT,CASSPRDRNTEAFF
-,TRBV29-1,-,TRBJ1-1,TGCAGCGTTTCTCCCCCCCCCAGGAATGTCGAAGCTTTCTTT,CSVSPPPRNVEAFF
-,TRBV10-3,-,TRBJ1-4,TGTGCCAGTCTAAAGCTGACTAATGAAAAACTGTTTTTT,CASLKLTNEKLFF
-,TRBV30,many,TRBJ1-4,TGTGCCTGGAGTATCGGCGGGCCTAATGAAAAACTGTTTTTT,CAWSIGGPNEKLFF
-,TRBV19,many,TRBJ1-6,TGTGCCAGTAGTACCTCCGGACAGAGGTATTCACCCCTCCACTTT,CASSTSGQRYSPLHF
-,TRBV2,-,TRBJ2-3,TGTGCCAGCAGTGACGGAGGAGATACGCAGTATTTT,CASSDGGDTQYF
-,TRBV11-2,many,TRBJ2-7,TGTGCCAGCAGCCGCCAGGAGGCTTCCTACGAGCAGTACTTC,CASSRQEASYEQYF
TRBD1,TRBV5-1,few,TRBJ1-2,TGCGCCAGCAGCCGAGGGCAGGGGGCTAATAGTGGCTACACCTTC,CASSRGQGANSGYTF
TRBD2,TRBV27,-,TRBJ2-7,TGTGCCAGCAGGATCGGGATAGCGGGAGACCACGAGCAGTACTTC,CASRIGIAGDHEQYF
TRBD1,TRBV30,few,TRBJ2-2,TGTGCCTGGCAAACAGGGGTCACCGGGGAGCTGTTTTTT,CAWQTGVTGELFF
-,TRBV28,-,TRBJ1-3,TGTGCCAGCAGTCCCTTGAGATACACCATATATTTT,CASSPLRYTIYF
-,TRBV14,once,TRBJ1-2,TGTGCCAGCAGCCGCTCCGGCTATGGCTACACCTTC,CASSRSGYGYTF
TRBD1,TRBV7-9,-,TRBJ1-6,TGTGCCAGCAGTCGGCCGGGACAGAAGAATTCACCCCTCCACTTT,CASSRPGQKNSPLHF
-,TRBV4-2,-,TRBJ2-5,TGTGCCAGCAGCCAAGATCTCACCAGATTTGAGACCCAGTACTTC,CASSQDLTRFETQYF
TRBD2,TRBV5-1,-,TRBJ2-3,TGCGCCAGCAGGATAGCGGGAGGGCCAACAGATACGCAGTATTTT,CASRIAGGPTDTQYF
-,TRBV28,-,TRBJ2-3,TGTGCCAGCAGTTTGAGGGTGGGTGGTACAGATACGCAGTATTTT,CASSLRVGGTDTQYF
-,TRBV28,-,TRBJ1-5,TGTGCCAGCAGTTTAACAACAAACAATCAGCCCCAGCATTTT,CASSLTTNNQPQHF
-,TRBV6-1,-,TRBJ1-6,TGTGCCAGCACCACGGGGGGCGCAGTCCCATCACCCCTCCACTTT,CASTTGGAVPSPLHF
-,TRBV11-3,-,TRBJ2-1,TGTGCCAGCAGTTCTCGGGAGCCAAGCTCCTACAATGAGCAGTTCTTC,CASSSREPSSYNEQFF
-,TRBV18,-,TRBJ1-1,TGTGCCAGCTCACCCTCCCTGAACACTGAAGCTTTCTTT,CASSPSLNTEAFF
-,TRBV5-1,-,TRBJ2-7,TGCGCCAGCAGCTTGGCCGGGGTAGCGGTCTACGAGCAGTACTTC,CASSLAGVAVYEQYF